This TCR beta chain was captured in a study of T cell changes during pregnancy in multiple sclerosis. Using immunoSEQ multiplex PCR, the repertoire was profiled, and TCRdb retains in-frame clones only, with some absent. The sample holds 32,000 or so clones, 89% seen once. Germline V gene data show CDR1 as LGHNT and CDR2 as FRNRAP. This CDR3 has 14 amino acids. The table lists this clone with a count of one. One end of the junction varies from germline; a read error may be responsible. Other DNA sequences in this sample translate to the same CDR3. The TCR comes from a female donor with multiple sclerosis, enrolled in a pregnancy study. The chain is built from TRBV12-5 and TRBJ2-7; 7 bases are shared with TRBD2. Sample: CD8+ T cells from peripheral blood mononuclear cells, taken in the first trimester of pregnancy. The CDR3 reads CASGLPGLPYEQYF. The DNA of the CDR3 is TGTGCCAGTGGTTTGCCGGGACTACCCTACGAGCAGTACTTC.